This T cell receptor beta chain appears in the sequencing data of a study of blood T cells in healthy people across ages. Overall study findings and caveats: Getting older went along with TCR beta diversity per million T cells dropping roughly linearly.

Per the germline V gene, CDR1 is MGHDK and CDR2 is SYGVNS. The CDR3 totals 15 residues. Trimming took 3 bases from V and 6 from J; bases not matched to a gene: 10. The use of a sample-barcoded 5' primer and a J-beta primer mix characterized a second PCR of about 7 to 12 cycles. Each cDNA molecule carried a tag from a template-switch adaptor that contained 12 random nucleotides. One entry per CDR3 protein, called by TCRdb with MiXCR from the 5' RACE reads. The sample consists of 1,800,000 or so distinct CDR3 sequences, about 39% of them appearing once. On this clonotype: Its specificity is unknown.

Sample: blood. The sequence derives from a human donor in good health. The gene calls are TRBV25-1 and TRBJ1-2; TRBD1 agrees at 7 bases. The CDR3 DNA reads TGTGCCAGCAGTGACCCCTTAACAGGGGACGATGGCTACACCTTC. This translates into CASSDPLTGDDGYTF.